The rows below give T cell receptor beta chains drawn from one sample of a study of blood T cell repertoires in COVID-19. Assay: immunoSEQ multiplex PCR; the TCRdb copy retains only in-frame clones and omits some. The sample yields under 350,000 clones, under 90% seen once. The sample comprised PBMCs or T cells enriched from blood (not recorded which). These TCRs come from a woman aged 60-70 years who had recovered from COVID-19. The CDR3 runs from the conserved cysteine through the conserved F or W. D genes are given only for firm matches. Only some rows state a clone size, as once, few, many or a class for expanded clones.

j_gene | v_gene | abundance | d_gene | CDR3nt | CDR3aa
TRBJ2-7 | TRBV29-1 | NA | TRBD2 | TGCAGCGTTCTCGGGGGACTAGCAAATACCTACGAGCAGTACTTC | CSVLGGLANTYEQYF
TRBJ2-7 | TRBV11-2 | NA | TRBD1 | TGTGCCAGCAGCGGGAATAGTAGGAGACAGGGGGACGAGCAGTACTTC | CASSGNSRRQGDEQYF
TRBJ1-6 | TRBV9 | NA | NA | TGTGCCAGCAGCGTCTCAGCGTTGGATTCACCCCTCCACTTT | CASSVSALDSPLHF
TRBJ1-4 | TRBV29-1 | few | NA | TGCAGCGTTGCGACAGCCCGTAATGAAAAACTGTTTTTT | CSVATARNEKLFF
TRBJ2-1 | TRBV5-1 | NA | TRBD2 | TGCGCCAGCAGCACCGCACCTAGCGGGGGGTACAATGAGCAGTTCTTC | CASSTAPSGGYNEQFF
TRBJ1-1 | TRBV12-3/TRBV12-4 | few | NA | TGTGCCAGCAGTCCCACAGGGTATACTGAAGCTTTCTTT | CASSPTGYTEAFF
TRBJ1-3 | TRBV4-1 | NA | TRBD1 | TGCGCCAGCAGGCCTACCCGGGGACAGGGAACGAACACCATATATTTT | CASRPTRGQGTNTIYF
TRBJ2-5 | TRBV3-1/TRBV3-2 | NA | TRBD2 | TGTGCCAGCAGCCTCTATAGCGGGGGCCCTACGGAGACCCAGTACTTC | CASSLYSGGPTETQYF
TRBJ2-1 | TRBV2 | NA | NA | TGTGCCAGCAGTGTAGCGGACAAGGCGGCGCAGTTCTTC | CASSVADKAAQFF
TRBJ2-7 | TRBV27 | NA | NA | TGTGCCAGCAGTCCGCATACTAGAGACGAGCAGTACTTC | CASSPHTRDEQYF
TRBJ2-7 | TRBV5-1 | NA | TRBD1 | TGCGCCAGCAGCCTCCGTGGGACAGGGGTCTACGAGCAGTACTTC | CASSLRGTGVYEQYF
TRBJ2-2 | TRBV11-3 | NA | TRBD2 | TGTGCCAGCAGCTTTTCAAGCGGGAGGGTCGGCGGGGAGCTGTTTTTT | CASSFSSGRVGGELFF
TRBJ1-6 | TRBV6-5 | NA | TRBD1 | TGTGCCAGCAGTTACTCCGGGACAGGGCCCCTCCACTTT | CASSYSGTGPLHF
TRBJ1-5 | TRBV3-1/TRBV3-2 | NA | NA | TGTGCCAGCAGCCAAGGTACAGTCATGGATCAGCCCCAGCATTTT | CASSQGTVMDQPQHF
TRBJ1-2 | TRBV27 | NA | TRBD1 | TGTGCCAGCAGCCAGGGACAGGTCTATGGCTACACCTTC | CASSQGQVYGYTF
TRBJ1-2 | TRBV6-2/TRBV6-3 | NA | NA | TGTGCCAGCAGTTACTCGAATCGGGGGACCGACGGCTACACCTTC | CASSYSNRGTDGYTF
TRBJ2-1 | TRBV30 | NA | NA | TGTGCCTCCCAACCCCTTGGGGGCCACAATGAGCAGTTCTTC | CASQPLGGHNEQFF
TRBJ1-5 | TRBV27 | few | NA | TGTGCCAGCAGTCCCCATATCGGGGTCGGGCAGCCCCAGCATTTT | CASSPHIGVGQPQHF
TRBJ1-2 | TRBV27 | NA | NA | TGTGCCACCTCCCCACAGTATAACTATGGCTACACCTTC | CATSPQYNYGYTF
TRBJ1-5 | TRBV3-1/TRBV3-2 | NA | NA | TGTGCCAGCAGCTCGGGGGTAACTCAGCCCCAGCATTTT | CASSSGVTQPQHF
TRBJ2-7 | TRBV7-9 | many | NA | TGTGCCAGCAGCTCCCTCGGAGGGAATGTCTACGAGCAGTACTTC | CASSSLGGNVYEQYF
TRBJ1-4 | TRBV9 | NA | NA | TGTGCCAGCAGCGTAGACCACCGAGGCGAAAAACTGTTTTTT | CASSVDHRGEKLFF
TRBJ2-1 | TRBV2 | NA | TRBD1 | TGTGCCAGCATGATGGGACAGGGGTTCTACAATGAGCAGTTCTTC | CASMMGQGFYNEQFF
TRBJ1-1 | TRBV2 | NA | NA | TGTGCCAGCAAGTTGGGGGCCCCGAACACTGAAGCTTTCTTT | CASKLGAPNTEAFF
TRBJ2-3 | TRBV30 | NA | TRBD2 | TGTGCCTGGAGTGTCCCGGGAGGAGATACGCAGTATTTT | CAWSVPGGDTQYF
TRBJ1-3 | TRBV18 | NA | TRBD1 | TGTGCCAGCTCACCTTCGACAGGGATGAACTCTGGAAACACCATATATTTT | CASSPSTGMNSGNTIYF
TRBJ2-1 | TRBV7-9 | once | TRBD2 | TGTGCCAGCAGCTCCAGACTAGCGGGAGATATACATGAGCAGTTCTTC | CASSSRLAGDIHEQFF
TRBJ1-5 | TRBV4-1 | NA | TRBD1 | TGCGCCAGCAGCCACACAGGGGACTGGGTTCAGCCCCAGCATTTT | CASSHTGDWVQPQHF
TRBJ1-4 | TRBV28 | NA | NA | TGTGCCAGCAGTTTCCGCAGAGACAGCCAAGGACTGTTTTTT | CASSFRRDSQGLFF
TRBJ1-1 | TRBV7-9 | NA | NA | TGTGCCAGCAGCTTGTCTCGGGATAACACTGAAGCTTTCTTT | CASSLSRDNTEAFF
TRBJ2-7 | TRBV7-2 | NA | NA | TGTGCCAGCAGCTCACAGGGGGGGGGCGTTTACGAGCAGTACTTC | CASSSQGGGVYEQYF
TRBJ2-1 | TRBV5-1 | NA | NA | TGCGCCAGCATCGTAGTTGGACTACCCTACAATGAGCAGTTCTTC | CASIVVGLPYNEQFF